This TCR beta chain was sequenced during a study of blood T cell repertoires in COVID-19. Study context: Samples representing acute and convalescent COVID-19 were sourced from the United States, Italy and Spain. Nucleic acid was either cDNA or gDNA, and it came from T cells, B-cell-depleted T cells, or PBMCs.

The germline V gene encodes CDR1 MNHEY and CDR2 SVGAGI. The CDR3 runs to 15 residues. The V and J ends lost 7 bases and 3 bases, in that order; junction bases with no gene match: 6. This clone has a count of ten or more. Under the authors' procedure: Nucleated cell number was recorded as an estimate derived from reference gene primer amplification. Profiling relied on immunoSEQ multiplex PCR, and the TCRdb table lists in-frame clones only, not all of them. The V and J calls and clone size were taken over from that table, and D and trimming were inferred from the DNA. Here the sample spans roughly 700,000 clones, about 87% being singletons.

The chain couples TRBV6-5 to TRBJ1-2, with TRBD1 matching over 12 bases. The sequenced sample consisted of peripheral blood. The sequence was obtained from a woman aged 18-35 years with acute or convalescent COVID-19. The CDR3 DNA sequence: TGTGCCAGCACTCCCGGGACAGGGGGCTACTATGGCTACACCTTC. This sequence encodes CASTPGTGGYYGYTF.